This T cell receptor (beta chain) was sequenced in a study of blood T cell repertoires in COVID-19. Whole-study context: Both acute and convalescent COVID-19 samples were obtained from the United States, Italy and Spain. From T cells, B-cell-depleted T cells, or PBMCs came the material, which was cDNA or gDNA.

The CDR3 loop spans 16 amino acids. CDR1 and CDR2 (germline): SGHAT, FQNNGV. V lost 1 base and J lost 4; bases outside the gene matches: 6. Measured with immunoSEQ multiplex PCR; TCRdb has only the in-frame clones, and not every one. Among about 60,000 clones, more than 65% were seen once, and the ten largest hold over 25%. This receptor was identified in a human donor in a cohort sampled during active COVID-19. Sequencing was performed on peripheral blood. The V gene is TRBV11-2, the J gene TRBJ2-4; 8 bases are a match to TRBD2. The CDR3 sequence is CASSLGVSGTKNIQYF. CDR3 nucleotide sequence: TGTGCCAGCAGCTTAGGGGTTAGCGGGACGAAAAACATTCAGTACTTC.